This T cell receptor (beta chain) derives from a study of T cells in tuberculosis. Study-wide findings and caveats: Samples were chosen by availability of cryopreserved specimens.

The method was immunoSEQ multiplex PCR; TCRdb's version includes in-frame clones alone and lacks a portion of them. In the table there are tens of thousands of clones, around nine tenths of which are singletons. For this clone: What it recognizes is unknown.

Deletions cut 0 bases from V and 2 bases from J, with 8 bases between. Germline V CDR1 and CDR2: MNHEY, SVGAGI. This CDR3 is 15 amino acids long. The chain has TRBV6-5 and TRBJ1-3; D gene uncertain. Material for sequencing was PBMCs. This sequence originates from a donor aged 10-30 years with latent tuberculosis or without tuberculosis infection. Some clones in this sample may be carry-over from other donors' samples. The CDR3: CASSYSRAAGNTIYF. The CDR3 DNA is TGTGCCAGCAGTTACTCGAGGGCAGCTGGAAACACCATATATTTT.